The T cell receptor (beta chain) described here comes from a study of CD8+CD57+ T cells in acquired aplastic anemia. Points from the study as a whole: No significant patient-versus-control difference appeared in CD8+ Simpson's diversity.

This clonotype was observed at least ten times. Its target is unknown. The CDR3 loop spans 16 amino acids. Trimming pared 0 bases from V and 7 bases from J, leaving 13 bases between. The germline gives CDR1 MGHRA, CDR2 YSYEKL. Using genomic DNA as the template, TCR beta VDJ and CDR3 profiling was carried out. TCRdb itself ran the reads through MiXCR, one entry per CDR3 protein. The profile covers about 250,000 distinct CDR3 sequences, with around 43% appearing a single time and 7% to 9.5% taken by the ten largest. The patients chosen for sequencing had shown expansion of CD8+CD57+ cells (detected by flow cytometry).

This receptor was taken from a human donor with aplastic anemia. The sequencing input was sorted CD4+, CD8+, or CD8+CD57+ T cells (not recorded which) from PBMCs. V usage is TRBV4-1 and J usage is TRBJ1-6; D remains unclear. The CDR3 coding sequence is TGCGCCAGCAGCCAAGATCGGGGAGGTGGGAATTCACCCCTCCACTTT. Translated: CASSQDRGGGNSPLHF.